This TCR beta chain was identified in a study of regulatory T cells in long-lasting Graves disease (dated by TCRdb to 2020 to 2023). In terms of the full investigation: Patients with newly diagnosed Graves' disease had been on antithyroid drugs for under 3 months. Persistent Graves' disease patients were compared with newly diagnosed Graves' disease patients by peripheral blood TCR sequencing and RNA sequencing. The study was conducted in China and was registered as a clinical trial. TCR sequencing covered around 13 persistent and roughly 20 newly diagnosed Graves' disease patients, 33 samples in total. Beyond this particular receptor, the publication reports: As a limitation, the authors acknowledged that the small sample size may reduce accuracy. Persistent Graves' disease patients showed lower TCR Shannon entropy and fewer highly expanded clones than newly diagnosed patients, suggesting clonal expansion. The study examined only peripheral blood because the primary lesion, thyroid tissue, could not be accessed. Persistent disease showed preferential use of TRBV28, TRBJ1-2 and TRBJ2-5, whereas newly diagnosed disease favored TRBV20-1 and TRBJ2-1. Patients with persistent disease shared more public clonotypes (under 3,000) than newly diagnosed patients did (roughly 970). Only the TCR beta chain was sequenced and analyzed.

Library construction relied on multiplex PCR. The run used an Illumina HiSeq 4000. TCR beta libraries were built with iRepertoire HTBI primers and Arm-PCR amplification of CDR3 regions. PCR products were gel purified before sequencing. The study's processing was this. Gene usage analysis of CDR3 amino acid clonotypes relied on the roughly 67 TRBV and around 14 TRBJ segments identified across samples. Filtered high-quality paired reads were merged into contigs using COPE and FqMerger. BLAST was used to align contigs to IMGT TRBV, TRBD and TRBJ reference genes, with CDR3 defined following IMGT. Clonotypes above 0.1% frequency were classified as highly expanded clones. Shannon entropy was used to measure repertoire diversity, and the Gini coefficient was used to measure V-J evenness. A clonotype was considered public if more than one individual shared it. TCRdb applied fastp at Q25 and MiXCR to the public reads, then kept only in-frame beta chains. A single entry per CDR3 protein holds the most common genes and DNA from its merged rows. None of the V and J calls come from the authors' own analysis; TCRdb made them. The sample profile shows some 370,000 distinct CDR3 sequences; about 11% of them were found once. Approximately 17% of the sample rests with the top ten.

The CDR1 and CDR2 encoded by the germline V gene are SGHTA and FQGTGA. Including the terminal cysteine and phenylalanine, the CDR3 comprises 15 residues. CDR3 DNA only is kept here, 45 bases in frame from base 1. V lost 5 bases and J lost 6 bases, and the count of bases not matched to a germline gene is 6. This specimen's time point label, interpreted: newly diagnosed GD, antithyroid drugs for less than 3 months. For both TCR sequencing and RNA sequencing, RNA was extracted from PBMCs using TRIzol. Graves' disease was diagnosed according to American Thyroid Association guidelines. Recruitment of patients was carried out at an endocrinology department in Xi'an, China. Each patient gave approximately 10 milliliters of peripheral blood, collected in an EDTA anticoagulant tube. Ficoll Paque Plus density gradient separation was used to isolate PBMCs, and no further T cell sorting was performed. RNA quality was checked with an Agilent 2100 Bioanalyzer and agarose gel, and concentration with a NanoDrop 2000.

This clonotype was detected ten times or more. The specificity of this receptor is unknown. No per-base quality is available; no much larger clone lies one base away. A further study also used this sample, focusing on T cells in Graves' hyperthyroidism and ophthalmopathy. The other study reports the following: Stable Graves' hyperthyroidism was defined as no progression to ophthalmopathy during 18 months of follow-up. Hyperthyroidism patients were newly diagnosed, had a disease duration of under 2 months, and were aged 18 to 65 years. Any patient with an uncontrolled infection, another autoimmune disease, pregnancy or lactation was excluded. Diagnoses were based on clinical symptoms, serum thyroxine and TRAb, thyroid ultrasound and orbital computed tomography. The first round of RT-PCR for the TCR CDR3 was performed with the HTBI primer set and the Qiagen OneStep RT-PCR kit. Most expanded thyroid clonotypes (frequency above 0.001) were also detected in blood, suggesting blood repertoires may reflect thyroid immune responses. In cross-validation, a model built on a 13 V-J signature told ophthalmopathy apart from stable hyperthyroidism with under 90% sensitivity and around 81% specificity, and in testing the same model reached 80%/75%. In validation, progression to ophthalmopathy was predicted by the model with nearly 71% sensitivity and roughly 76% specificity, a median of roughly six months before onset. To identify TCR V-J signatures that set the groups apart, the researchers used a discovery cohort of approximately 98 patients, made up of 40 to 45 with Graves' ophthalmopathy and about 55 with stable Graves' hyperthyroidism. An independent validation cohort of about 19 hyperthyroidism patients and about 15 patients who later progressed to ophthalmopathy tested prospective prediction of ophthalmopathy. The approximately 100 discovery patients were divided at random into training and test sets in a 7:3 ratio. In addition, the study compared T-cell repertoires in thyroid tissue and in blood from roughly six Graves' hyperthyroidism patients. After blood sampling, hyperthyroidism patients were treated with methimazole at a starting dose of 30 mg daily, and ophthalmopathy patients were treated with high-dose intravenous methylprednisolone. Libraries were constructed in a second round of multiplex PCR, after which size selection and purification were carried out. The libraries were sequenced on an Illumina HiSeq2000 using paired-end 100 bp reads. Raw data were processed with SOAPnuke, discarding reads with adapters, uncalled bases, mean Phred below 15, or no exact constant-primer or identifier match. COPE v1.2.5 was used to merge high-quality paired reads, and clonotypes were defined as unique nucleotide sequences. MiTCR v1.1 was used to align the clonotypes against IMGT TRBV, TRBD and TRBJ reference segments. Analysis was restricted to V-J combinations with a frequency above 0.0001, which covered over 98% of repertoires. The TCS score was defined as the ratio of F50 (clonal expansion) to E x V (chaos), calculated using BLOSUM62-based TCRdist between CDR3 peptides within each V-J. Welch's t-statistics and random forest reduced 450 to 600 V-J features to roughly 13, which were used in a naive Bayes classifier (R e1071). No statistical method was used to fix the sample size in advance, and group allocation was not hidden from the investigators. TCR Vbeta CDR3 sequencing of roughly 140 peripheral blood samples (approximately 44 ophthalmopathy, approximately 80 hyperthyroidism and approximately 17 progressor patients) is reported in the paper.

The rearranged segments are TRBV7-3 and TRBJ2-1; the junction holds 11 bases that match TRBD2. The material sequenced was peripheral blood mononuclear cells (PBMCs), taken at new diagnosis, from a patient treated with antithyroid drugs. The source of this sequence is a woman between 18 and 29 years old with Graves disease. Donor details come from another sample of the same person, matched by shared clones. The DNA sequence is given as TGTGCCAGCAGCCGTAGCGGGAGGGCCTTCAATGAGCAGTTCTTC. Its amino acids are CASSRSGRAFNEQFF. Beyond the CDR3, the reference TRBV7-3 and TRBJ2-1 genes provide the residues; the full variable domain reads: GAGVSQTPSNKVTEKGKYVELRCDPISGHTALYWYRQSLGQGPEFLIYFQGTGAADDSGLPNDRFFAVRPEGSVSTLKIQRTERGDSAVYLCASSRSGRAFNEQFFGPGTRLTVL.